This entry lists 21 T cell receptor beta chains sequenced from one sample in a study of T cell responses to AZD1222 COVID-19 vaccine. The data were produced by immunoSEQ multiplex PCR, yet TCRdb's version contains in-frame clones alone and is incomplete. This table holds roughly 120,000 clones, 87% found once. The sample in question was peripheral blood, obtained 28 days after the second AZD1222 dose. The receptor set was obtained from an adult who received the AZD1222 COVID-19 vaccine.

The chain carries TRBV7-3 and TRBJ1-2; 10 nucleotides align to TRBD1. CDR3 size: 14 residues. Germline V gives CDR1 SGHTA, CDR2 FQGTGA. Losses at the gene ends were 5 bases for V and 8 bases for J; bases not matched to a gene: 8. The CDR3 reads CASSGSTGGEGYTF. The CDR3 bases are TGTGCCAGCAGCGGCTCGACAGGGGGCGAGGGCTACACCTTC.

This sequence joins TRBV4-3 and TRBJ2-1; D gene uncertain. The length of the CDR3 is 15 residues. Trimming removed 3 bases from V and 6 bases from J, with 15 bases in between. Germline CDR1 is LGHNA and CDR2 is YSLEER. CDR3 protein: CASSQERSTINEQFF. CDR3 coding DNA: TGCGCCAGCAGCCAGGAGAGGAGCACGATCAATGAGCAGTTCTTC.

This clone was counted once. V gene TRBV19 combines with J gene TRBJ1-2; D is unclear. Trimming removed 8 bases from V and 5 bases from J, with 12 bases in between. In germline, CDR1 is LNHDA, CDR2 SQIVND (reference sequence). The CDR3 loop spans 12 amino acids. CDR3 region: CASSTSVYGYTF. In DNA, the CDR3 is TGTGCCAGTTCGACAAGTGTATATGGCTACACCTTC.

The chain is built from TRBV18 and TRBJ2-5, with D perhaps given as TRBD1 or TRBD2 (5 bases each). The V and J ends lost 2 bases and 2 bases respectively, with 12 bases between them. Germline loops: CDR1 KGHSH, CDR2 LQKENI. The CDR3 contains 15 residues. The CDR3 DNA is TGTGCCAGCTCACCAAATGAAGGGACGCAAGAGACCCAGTACTTC. Translation: CASSPNEGTQETQYF.

The chain is built from TRBV19 and TRBJ1-2; possibly TRBD1 for D (5 bases). V was cut by 1 base and J by 6 bases, with 21 bases left in between. Germline CDR1 LNHDA, CDR2 SQIVND (reference sequence). This CDR3 has 17 residues. The DNA of the CDR3 is TGTGCCAGTAGTATAGCGCGGGGCGGGGGTTTAAGCGATGGCTACACCTTC. It codes for CASSIARGGGLSDGYTF.

The chain's CDR3 is CASSSPPGRNEQFF. In nucleotides, the CDR3 is TGTGCCAGCAGTTCCCCCCCCGGGCGAAATGAGCAGTTCTTC. J is TRBJ2-1 and V is TRBV6-2 or TRBV6-3; D unclear. The CDR3 is 14 residues long. Trimming pared 4 bases from V and 7 bases from J, leaving 14 bases between. The germline gives CDR1 MNHEY, CDR2 SVGEGT.

The table lists this clone with a few counts. The chain employs TRBV25-1 and TRBJ2-7; 12 nucleotides line up with TRBD2. The germline CDR1 and CDR2 sequences are MGHDK and SYGVNS. With V trimmed by 4 bases and J by 2 bases, 0 bases remained unmatched. This CDR3 is built from 14 residues. The CDR3 coding sequence is TGTGCCAGCAGTGGGACTAGCGGGGCCTACGAGCAGTACTTC. Translated: CASSGTSGAYEQYF.

The gene calls are TRBV9 and TRBJ1-4; D possibly corresponds to TRBD1 (5 bases). V was clipped by 4 bases and J by 3 bases, with 13 bases between them. This CDR3 spans 15 amino acids. Germline CDR1 and CDR2: SGDLS and YYNGEE. CDR3 residues: CASSPQRGANEKLFF. The CDR3 region has the DNA TGTGCCAGCAGCCCTCAACGGGGGGCTAATGAAAAACTGTTTTTT.

This clone was observed a single time. The chain links TRBV30 to TRBJ1-1; tentatively, D is TRBD1 (6 bases). The germline V and J ends were trimmed by 6 bases and 1 base, with 15 bases remaining between them. Germline-derived CDR1 and CDR2 are GTSNPN and SVGIG (reference sequence). This CDR3 is 14 amino acids long. The CDR3 here is CACPSRGKNTEAFF. CDR3 DNA: TGTGCCTGCCCAAGCAGGGGAAAGAACACTGAAGCTTTCTTT.

This rearrangement joins TRBV10-1 to TRBJ2-5; the D gene is possibly TRBD2 (5 bases). CDR1 and CDR2 (germline): WNHNN, SYGVQD (reference sequence). The germline V and J ends were trimmed by 5 bases and 4 bases, with 14 bases remaining between them. The CDR3 contains 14 residues. The CDR3 protein is CASSRYTGRETQYF. The CDR3 DNA is TGCGCCAGCAGTCGCTACACGGGAAGAGAGACCCAGTACTTC.

The chain is built from TRBV6-4 and TRBJ1-2, with TRBD1 identical over 7 bases. The CDR3 contains 13 residues. With V trimmed by 6 bases and J by 6 bases, 7 bases remained unmatched. Germline lookup yields CDR1 MRHNA and CDR2 SNTAGT. The CDR3 protein is CASRGDRDHGYTF. In nucleotides, the CDR3 is TGTGCCAGCAGGGGTGACAGGGATCATGGCTACACCTTC.

The rearrangement uses TRBV28 and TRBJ1-2, with unresolved D. Germline V lookup: CDR1 MDHEN, CDR2 SYDVKM. V was cut by 2 bases and J by 4 bases, with 11 bases left in between. The CDR3 length is 14 residues. DNA for the CDR3: TGTGCCAGCAGTTTAACCCCGCCGGGCTATGGCTACACCTTC. Its protein is CASSLTPPGYGYTF.

The J gene is TRBJ1-1, the V gene TRBV4-2; no definite D call. Germline lookup yields CDR1 LGHNA and CDR2 YNFKEQ. Trimming took off 0 bases at V and 3 bases at J, with 8 bases between the two ends. This CDR3 comprises 14 residues. The CDR3 DNA reads as TGTGCCAGCAGCCAAGAGGTCCGAGACACTGAAGCTTTCTTT. Its translation is CASSQEVRDTEAFF.

The chain is built from TRBV4-2 and TRBJ1-2; the D gene is possibly TRBD1 (6 bases). Trimming pared 4 bases from V and 1 base from J, leaving 13 bases between. Looked up from germline, CDR1 is LGHNA and CDR2 is YNFKEQ. The length of the CDR3 is 15 residues. The chain's CDR3 is CASSPEDRINYGYTF. The CDR3 DNA reads TGTGCCAGCAGCCCAGAGGACAGAATTAACTATGGCTACACCTTC.

The rearrangement joins TRBV18 to TRBJ1-2, with a possible D match to TRBD1 (5 bases). From germline, CDR1 is KGHSH and CDR2 LQKENI. The CDR3 has 16 residues. V was clipped by 1 base and J by 3 bases, with 15 bases between them. CDR3 protein: CASSPRVGADDYGYTF. In nucleotides, the CDR3 is TGTGCCAGCTCACCACGCGTTGGGGCGGACGACTATGGCTACACCTTC.

A single count supports this clone. The CDR3 sequence is CAWSSGGSGYEQYF. CDR3 sequence (DNA): TGTGCCTGGAGTTCTGGCGGGAGTGGGTACGAGCAGTACTTC. This chain links TRBV30 with TRBJ2-7, with 7 positions matching TRBD2. Trimming cost V 2 bases and J 4 bases; bases outside gene matches: 8. CDR1 is GTSNPN, CDR2 SVGIG, per germline (reference sequence). This CDR3 is 14 amino acids long.

The chain combines TRBV1 with TRBJ2-7. TRBV1 represents a pseudogene. The CDR3 runs 14 residues. Here the CDR3 DNA reads TGCACCAGCAGCCTAATCCGTGATGCTTACGAGCAGTACTTC. This sequence encodes CTSSLIRDAYEQYF.

This chain joins TRBV15 and TRBJ2-7; D is undetermined. From germline, CDR1 is LNHNV and CDR2 YYDKDF (reference sequence). The length of the CDR3 is 12 residues. V dropped 0 bases and J dropped 6 bases, with 6 bases sitting between them. Written as DNA, the CDR3 is TGTGCCACCAGCAGAGATTTGAGCGAGCAGTACTTC. Encoded protein: CATSRDLSEQYF.

The chain joins TRBV27 to TRBJ1-2; D gene uncertain. The CDR3 consists of 14 residues. The germline CDR1 and CDR2 sequences are MNHEY and SMNVEV (reference sequence). V was pared by 7 bases and J by 2 bases, with 14 bases between. The chain's CDR3 is CASMSSQQNYGYTF. The CDR3 DNA is TGTGCCAGCATGTCAAGTCAGCAAAACTATGGCTACACCTTC.

The chain combines TRBV7-6 with TRBJ2-3; tentatively, D is TRBD1 or TRBD2 (5 bases each). V lost 5 bases to trimming and J lost 3 bases, with 12 bases between them. The CDR3 covers 14 residues. CDR1 SGHVS and CDR2 FNYEAQ come from the germline V gene. The CDR3, as DNA: TGTGCCAGCAGCCCCGGGGACGGGACAGATACGCAGTATTTT. Protein product: CASSPGDGTDTQYF.

In its sample, this clone was seen once. The chain has TRBV19 and TRBJ1-1; no reliable D call. Trimming left V 7 bases short and J 1 base short, with 10 bases between. In germline, CDR1 is LNHDA, CDR2 SQIVND (reference sequence). This CDR3 region has 13 residues. Here the CDR3 reads CASTLGPNTEAFF. In DNA form, the CDR3 reads TGTGCCAGTACCCTCGGGCCGAACACTGAAGCTTTCTTT.